This is a list of T cell receptor beta chains from one sample in a study of T cell changes during pregnancy in multiple sclerosis. Assay used: immunoSEQ multiplex PCR; TCRdb lists only in-frame clones, some missing. The table lists approximately 50,000 clones, about nine tenths of them singletons. The sample was peripheral blood, taken in the second trimester of pregnancy. These receptors were obtained from a female donor with multiple sclerosis, enrolled in a pregnancy study. Both conserved end residues are part of each CDR3. D genes are given only for firm matches. Expanded clones get a size class; other rows say once, few or many, or leave the size out.

TRBV2,few,TRBJ1-2,.,CASSEAERRVNYGYTF,TGTGCCAGCAGTGAAGCTGAGAGGAGGGTTAACTATGGCTACACCTTC
TRBV6-1,once,TRBJ2-3,TRBD2,CASRRTSGFTDTQYF,TGTGCCAGCAGGAGGACTAGCGGTTTCACAGATACGCAGTATTTT
TRBV7-7,.,TRBJ1-6,.,CASSFTGSSPLHF,TGTGCTAGCAGCTTTACAGGGTCTTCACCCCTCCACTTT
TRBV30,.,TRBJ1-3,.,CAWNRNSGNTIYF,TGTGCCTGGAACAGGAACTCTGGAAACACCATATATTTT
TRBV9,few,TRBJ1-6,TRBD1,CASSAIGTVSSPLHF,TGTGCCAGCAGCGCGATCGGGACAGTAAGCTCACCCCTCCACTTT
TRBV5-6,few,TRBJ2-7,.,CASSLAKSSYEQYF,TGTGCCAGCAGCTTGGCCAAATCCTCCTACGAGCAGTACTTC
TRBV29-1,.,TRBJ1-2,.,CSVVRERLSGYTF,TGCAGCGTTGTGAGGGAACGACTGTCTGGCTACACCTTC
TRBV11-2,once,TRBJ2-5,TRBD1,CASSFRGTGVETQYF,TGTGCCAGCAGCTTCCGCGGGACAGGGGTAGAGACCCAGTACTTC
TRBV5-1,.,TRBJ2-3,TRBD1,CASSLGTGVRGTDTQYF,TGCGCCAGCAGCTTGGGTACAGGGGTAAGGGGCACAGATACGCAGTATTTT
TRBV28,once,TRBJ1-2,TRBD1,CATGQLNYGYTF,TGTGCCACGGGACAGCTTAACTATGGCTACACCTTC
TRBV5-1,.,TRBJ2-3,TRBD1,CASSRNGQGATDTQYF,TGCGCCAGCAGCCGGAACGGACAGGGGGCCACAGATACGCAGTATTTT
TRBV6-1,once,TRBJ2-3,TRBD2,CASSPTSGGADTQYF,TGTGCCAGCAGCCCAACTAGCGGGGGGGCAGATACGCAGTATTTT
TRBV5-1,.,TRBJ2-1,TRBD2,CASSLRSGGDGEQFF,TGCGCCAGCAGCTTGCGCAGCGGGGGGGATGGTGAGCAGTTCTTC
TRBV21-1,.,TRBJ2-7,.,CASSPKGQASTSDF,TGTGCCAGCAGCCCCAAGGGACAGGCCTCCACATCCGACTTC
TRBV27,.,TRBJ2-7,.,CASSLAPGTPYYEQYF,TGTGCCAGCAGCCTGGCGCCCGGGACACCTTACTACGAGCAGTACTTC
TRBV5-4,.,TRBJ1-1,.,CASSPRGHDPWGTEAFF,TGTGCCAGCAGCCCCCGAGGACACGACCCATGGGGCACTGAAGCTTTCTTT
TRBV2,.,TRBJ2-1,TRBD2,CASSEVGTSVPFF,TGTGCCAGCAGTGAGGTAGGGACTAGCGTTCCGTTCTTC
TRBV9,.,TRBJ1-2,.,CASSASENGYTF,TGTGCCAGCAGCGCGTCGGAGAATGGCTACACCTTC
TRBV30,.,TRBJ1-1,.,CAWSGTMGTEAFF,TGTGCCTGGAGTGGGACAATGGGCACTGAAGCTTTCTTT
TRBV7-3,.,TRBJ2-2,.,CASSPTTAGELFF,TGTGCCAGCAGCCCGACTACTGCCGGGGAGCTGTTTTTT